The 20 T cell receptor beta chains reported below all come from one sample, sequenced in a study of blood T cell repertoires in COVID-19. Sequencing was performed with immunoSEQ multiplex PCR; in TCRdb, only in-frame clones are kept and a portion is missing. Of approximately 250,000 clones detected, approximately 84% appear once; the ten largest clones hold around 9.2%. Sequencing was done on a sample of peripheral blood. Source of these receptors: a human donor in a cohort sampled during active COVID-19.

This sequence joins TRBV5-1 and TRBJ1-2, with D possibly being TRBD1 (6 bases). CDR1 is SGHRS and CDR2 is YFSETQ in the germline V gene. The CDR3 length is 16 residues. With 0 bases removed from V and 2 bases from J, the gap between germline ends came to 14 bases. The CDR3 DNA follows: TGCGCCAGCAGCTTGGCCCGACAGGACTTCAACTATGGCTACACCTTC. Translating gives CASSLARQDFNYGYTF.

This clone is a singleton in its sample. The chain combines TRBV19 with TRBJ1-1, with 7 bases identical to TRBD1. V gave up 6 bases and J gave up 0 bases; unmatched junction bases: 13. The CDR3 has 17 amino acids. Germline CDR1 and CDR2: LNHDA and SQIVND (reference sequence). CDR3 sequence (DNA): TGTGCCAGTAGCTCGAAAGGGACAGTGATATTGAACACTGAAGCTTTCTTT. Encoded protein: CASSSKGTVILNTEAFF.

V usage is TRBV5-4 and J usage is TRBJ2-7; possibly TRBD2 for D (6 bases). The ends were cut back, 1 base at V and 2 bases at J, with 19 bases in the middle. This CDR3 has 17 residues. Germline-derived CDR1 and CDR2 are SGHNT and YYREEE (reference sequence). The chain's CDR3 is CASSLLRGGEAPYEQYF. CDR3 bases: TGTGCCAGCAGCTTGCTCCGCGGAGGGGAGGCACCCTACGAGCAGTACTTC.

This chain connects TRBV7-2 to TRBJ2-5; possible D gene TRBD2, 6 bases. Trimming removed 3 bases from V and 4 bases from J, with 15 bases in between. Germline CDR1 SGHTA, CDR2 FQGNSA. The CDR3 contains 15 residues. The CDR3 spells CASSLRPGVGETQYF. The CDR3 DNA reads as TGTGCCAGCAGCTTGCGGCCGGGGGTTGGAGAGACCCAGTACTTC. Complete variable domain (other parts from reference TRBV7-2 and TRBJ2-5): GAGVSQSPSNKVTEKGKDVELRCDPISGHTALYWYRQSLGQGLEFLIYFQGNSAPDKSGLPSDRFSAERTGGSVSTLTIQRTQQEDSAVYLCASSLRPGVGETQYFGPGTRLLVL.

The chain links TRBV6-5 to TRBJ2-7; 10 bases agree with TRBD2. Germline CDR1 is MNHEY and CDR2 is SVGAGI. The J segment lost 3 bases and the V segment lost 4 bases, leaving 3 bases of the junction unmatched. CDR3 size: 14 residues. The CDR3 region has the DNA TGTGCCAGCAGTTTAGCGGGAGGTGACTACGAGCAGTACTTC. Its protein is CASSLAGGDYEQYF.

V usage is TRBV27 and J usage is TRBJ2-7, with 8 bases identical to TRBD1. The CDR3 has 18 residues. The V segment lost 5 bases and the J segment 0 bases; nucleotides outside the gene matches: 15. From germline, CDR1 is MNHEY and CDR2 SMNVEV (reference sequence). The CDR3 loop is CASSPHYLGQGFSYEQYF. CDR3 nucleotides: TGTGCCAGCAGTCCGCACTACCTCGGACAGGGATTCTCCTACGAGCAGTACTTC.

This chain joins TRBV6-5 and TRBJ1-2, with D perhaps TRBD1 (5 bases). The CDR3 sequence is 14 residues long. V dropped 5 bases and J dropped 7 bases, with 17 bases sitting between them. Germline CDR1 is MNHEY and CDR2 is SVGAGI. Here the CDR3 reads CASSTFVGAFGYTF. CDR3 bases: TGTGCCAGCAGTACCTTCGTTGGGGCCTTTGGCTACACCTTC.

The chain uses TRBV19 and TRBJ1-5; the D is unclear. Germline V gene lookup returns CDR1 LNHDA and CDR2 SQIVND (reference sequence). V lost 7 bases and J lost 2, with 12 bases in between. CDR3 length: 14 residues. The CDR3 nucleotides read TGTGCCAGTACCACCGGAACAGGCAATCAGCCCCAGCATTTT. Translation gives CASTTGTGNQPQHF.

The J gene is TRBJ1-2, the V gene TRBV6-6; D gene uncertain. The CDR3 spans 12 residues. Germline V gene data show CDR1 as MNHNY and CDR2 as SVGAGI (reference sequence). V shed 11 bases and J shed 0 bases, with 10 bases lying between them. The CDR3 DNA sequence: TGTGCCGGCCACAGTCCTAACTATGGCTACACCTTC. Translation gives CAGHSPNYGYTF.

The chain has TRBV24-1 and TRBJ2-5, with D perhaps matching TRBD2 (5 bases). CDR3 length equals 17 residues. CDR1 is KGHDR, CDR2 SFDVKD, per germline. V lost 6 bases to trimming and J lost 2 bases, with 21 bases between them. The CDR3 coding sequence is TGTGCCACCAGTCACGGTCAACTTCGGGAATTGCAAGAGACCCAGTACTTC. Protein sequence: CATSHGQLRELQETQYF.

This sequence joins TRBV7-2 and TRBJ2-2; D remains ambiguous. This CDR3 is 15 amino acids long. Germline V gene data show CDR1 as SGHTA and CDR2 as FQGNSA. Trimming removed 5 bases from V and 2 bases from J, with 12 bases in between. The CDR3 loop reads CASSPRLGNTGELFF. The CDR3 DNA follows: TGTGCCAGCAGCCCCCGTCTAGGCAACACCGGGGAGCTGTTTTTT.

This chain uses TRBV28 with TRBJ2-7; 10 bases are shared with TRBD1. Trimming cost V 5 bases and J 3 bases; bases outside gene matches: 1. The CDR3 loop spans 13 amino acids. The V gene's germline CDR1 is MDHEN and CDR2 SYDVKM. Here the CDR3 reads CASSRTGGYEQYF. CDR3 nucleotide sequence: TGTGCCAGCAGTAGGACAGGGGGCTACGAGCAGTACTTC.

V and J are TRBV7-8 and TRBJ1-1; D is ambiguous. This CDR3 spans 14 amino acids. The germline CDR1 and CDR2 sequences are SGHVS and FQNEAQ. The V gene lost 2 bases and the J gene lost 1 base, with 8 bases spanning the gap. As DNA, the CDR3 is TGTGCCAGCAGCTTAACGGCGGGGAACACTGAAGCTTTCTTT. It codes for CASSLTAGNTEAFF. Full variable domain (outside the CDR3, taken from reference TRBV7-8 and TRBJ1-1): GAGVSQSPRYKVAKRGQDVALRCDPISGHVSLFWYQQALGQGPEFLTYFQNEAQLDKSGLPSDRFFAERPEGSVSTLKIQRTQQEDSAVYLCASSLTAGNTEAFFGQGTRLTVV.

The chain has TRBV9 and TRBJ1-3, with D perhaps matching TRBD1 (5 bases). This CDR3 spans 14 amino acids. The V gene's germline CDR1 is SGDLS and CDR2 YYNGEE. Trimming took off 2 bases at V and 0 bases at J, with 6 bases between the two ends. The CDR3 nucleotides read TGTGCCAGCAGCGTGGACACCTCTGGAAACACCATATATTTT. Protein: CASSVDTSGNTIYF.

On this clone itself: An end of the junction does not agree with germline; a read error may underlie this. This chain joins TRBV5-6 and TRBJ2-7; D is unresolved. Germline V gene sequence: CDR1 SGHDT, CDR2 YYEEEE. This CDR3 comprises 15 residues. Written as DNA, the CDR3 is TGTGCCAGCAGCTTCCCCGGGTCCCGCTCCGACGAGCAGTACTTC. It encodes CASSFPGSRSDEQYF.

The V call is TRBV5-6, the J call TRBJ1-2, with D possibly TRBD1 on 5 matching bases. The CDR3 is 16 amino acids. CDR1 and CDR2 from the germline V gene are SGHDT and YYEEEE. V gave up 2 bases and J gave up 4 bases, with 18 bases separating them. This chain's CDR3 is CASSFGGGQGFYGYTF. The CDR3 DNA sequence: TGTGCCAGCAGCTTCGGGGGAGGCCAGGGCTTCTATGGCTACACCTTC.

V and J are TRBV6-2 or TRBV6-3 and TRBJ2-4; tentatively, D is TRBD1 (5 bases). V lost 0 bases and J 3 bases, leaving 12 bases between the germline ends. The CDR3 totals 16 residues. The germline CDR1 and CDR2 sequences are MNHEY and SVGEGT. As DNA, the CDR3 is TGTGCCAGCAGTTACTCGGGCCTAGGGGACAAAAACATTCAGTACTTC. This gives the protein CASSYSGLGDKNIQYF.

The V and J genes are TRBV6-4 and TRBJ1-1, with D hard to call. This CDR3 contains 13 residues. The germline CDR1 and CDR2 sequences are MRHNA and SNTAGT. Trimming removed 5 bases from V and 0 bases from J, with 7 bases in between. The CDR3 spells CASSSEMNTEAFF. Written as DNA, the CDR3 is TGTGCCAGCAGTTCGGAGATGAACACTGAAGCTTTCTTT.

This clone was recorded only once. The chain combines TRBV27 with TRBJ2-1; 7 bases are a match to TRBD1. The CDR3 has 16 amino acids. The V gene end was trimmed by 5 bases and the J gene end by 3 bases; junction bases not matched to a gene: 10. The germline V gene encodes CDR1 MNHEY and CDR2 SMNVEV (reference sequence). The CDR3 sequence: CASSPHEDRLYNEQFF. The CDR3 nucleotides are TGTGCCAGCAGTCCCCATGAGGACAGGCTCTACAATGAGCAGTTCTTC.

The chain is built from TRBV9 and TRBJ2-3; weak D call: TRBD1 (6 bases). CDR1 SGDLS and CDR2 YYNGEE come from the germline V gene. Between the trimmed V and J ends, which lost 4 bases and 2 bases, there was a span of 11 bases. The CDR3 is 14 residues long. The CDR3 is CASSPRGSTDTQYF. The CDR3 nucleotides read TGTGCCAGCAGCCCTAGGGGGTCCACAGATACGCAGTATTTT. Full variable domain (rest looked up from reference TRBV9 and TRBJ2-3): DSGVTQTPKHLITATGQRVTLRCSPRSGDLSVYWYQQSLDQGLQFLIQYYNGEERAKGNILERFSAQQFPDLHSELNLSSLELGDSALYFCASSPRGSTDTQYFGPGTRLTVL.